The 25 T cell receptor beta chains below were found in one sample sequenced in a study of CD8 T cells in Susac syndrome. RNA was extracted with the RNeasy kit, and a quantity of roughly 0.5 to 1 ug was reverse transcribed using random hexamers. TCRdb re-analysed the immunoSEQ multiplex PCR reads in MiXCR, keeping a single row per CDR3 protein. Of hundreds of thousands of distinct CDR3 sequences in the sample, 94% were seen once. The sample consisted of CD4+ T cells from PBMCs. These receptors came from a human donor with Susac syndrome.

V is TRBV3-1 and J is TRBJ2-7, with D uncertain. Germline loops: CDR1 LGHDT, CDR2 YNNKEL (reference sequence). The CDR3 covers 12 residues. The V gene lost 0 bases and the J gene lost 3 bases, with 3 bases spanning the gap. The CDR3, as DNA: TGTGCCAGCAGCCAAGATTTCTACGAGCAGTACTTC. Its protein is CASSQDFYEQYF.

The V call is TRBV7-9, the J call TRBJ2-1; D is ambiguous. Trimming cost V 5 bases and J 6 bases, with 14 bases left between them. The CDR3 has 14 amino acids. CDR1 and CDR2 (germline): SEHNR, FQNEAQ (reference sequence). This CDR3 is CASSPPGRVNEQFF. As DNA, the CDR3 is TGTGCCAGCAGCCCCCCTGGCCGGGTCAATGAGCAGTTCTTC.

The rearrangement joins TRBV4-1 to TRBJ1-6; TRBD1 agrees at 8 bases. This CDR3 region has 16 residues. CDR1 is MGHRA and CDR2 is YSYEKL in the germline V gene. Trimming cost V 4 bases and J 6 bases; bases outside gene matches: 8. The CDR3 DNA sequence: TGCGCCAGCAGCCGGGACCGGGACAGGCCTAATTCACCCCTCCACTTT. Its protein product is CASSRDRDRPNSPLHF.

This clonotype was seen once. V is TRBV3-1 and J is TRBJ1-1; D unclear. Deletions cut 1 base from V and 5 bases from J, with 8 bases between. CDR1 and CDR2 from the germline V gene are LGHDT and YNNKEL (reference sequence). The CDR3 is 13 amino acids. The CDR3 sequence: CASSQGAKTEAFF. The CDR3 DNA reads TGTGCCAGCAGCCAAGGGGCTAAAACTGAAGCTTTCTTT.

The V call is TRBV7-2, the J call TRBJ2-5; weak D call: TRBD1 (6 bases). V lost 5 bases and J 3 bases, leaving 16 bases between the germline ends. The germline CDR1 and CDR2 sequences are SGHTA and FQGNSA. The CDR3 loop spans 15 amino acids. The chain's CDR3 is CASSILRTDEETQYF. The CDR3 nucleotides are TGTGCCAGCAGCATACTTAGGACAGATGAAGAGACCCAGTACTTC.

V gene TRBV2 combines with J gene TRBJ1-6; D remains unclear. V was clipped by 2 bases and J by 6 bases, with 8 bases between them. Germline V gives CDR1 SNHLY, CDR2 FYNNEI. CDR3 length: 14 amino acids. The CDR3 loop reads CASSESTPNSPLHF. For the CDR3, the DNA is TGTGCCAGCAGTGAATCTACGCCTAATTCACCCCTCCACTTT.

The genes are TRBV15 and TRBJ2-2; D not resolved. This CDR3 is built from 15 residues. V lost 1 base and J lost 2, with 8 bases in between. Germline V gives CDR1 LNHNV, CDR2 YYDKDF (reference sequence). The CDR3 nucleotides are TGTGCCACCAGCAGAGCCAGGCGAAACACCGGGGAGCTGTTTTTT. It encodes CATSRARRNTGELFF.

The V and J genes are TRBV30 and TRBJ1-3; no firm D call. Germline CDR1 and CDR2: GTSNPN and SVGIG (reference sequence). V lost 3 bases to trimming and J lost 1 base, with 13 bases between them. CDR3 length: 15 residues. The CDR3 DNA reads as TGTGCCTGGAGCCGGACGGCTTCTTCTGGAAACACCATATATTTT. This encodes CAWSRTASSGNTIYF.

This chain links TRBV14 with TRBJ2-1; TRBD2 matches at 8 bases. This CDR3 region has 16 residues. V lost 0 bases, J lost 4 bases, and 5 bases stayed unmatched. The germline V gene encodes CDR1 SGHDN and CDR2 FVKESK. The CDR3 sequence: CASSQEASGLYNEQFF. CDR3 nucleotide sequence: TGTGCCAGCAGCCAAGAGGCTAGCGGGCTATACAATGAGCAGTTCTTC.

The chain uses TRBV20-1 and TRBJ2-2; no definite D call. Germline V gene sequence: CDR1 DFQATT, CDR2 SNEGSKA (reference sequence). This CDR3 has 11 amino acids. V was shortened by 5 bases and J by 6 bases, with 7 bases between the two germline ends. CDR3 coding DNA: TGCAGTGCTGGGCATCCCGGGGAGCTGTTTTTT. It codes for CSAGHPGELFF.

The J gene is TRBJ1-2, the V gene TRBV20-1, with D possibly matching TRBD1 (5 bases). Trimming pared 4 bases from V and 8 bases from J, leaving 26 bases between. This CDR3 is built from 16 residues. Germline V gives CDR1 DFQATT, CDR2 SNEGSKA (reference sequence). The DNA of the CDR3 is TGCAGTGCTATCAACCCCGGGGACGGCCTCCGGCGGGGCTACACCTTC. This translates into CSAINPGDGLRRGYTF.

The genes are TRBV29-1 and TRBJ1-1; D unclear. The CDR3 contains 13 residues. Trimming took 7 bases from V and 3 from J, leaving 15 bases between them. Germline CDR1 SQVTM, CDR2 ANQGSEA. The CDR3 coding sequence is TGCAGCGGCTATAAGCGGAGGGACACTGAAGCTTTCTTT. It is translated as CSGYKRRDTEAFF.

This rearrangement joins TRBV27 to TRBJ2-3; maybe TRBD2 (5 bases). The germline V and J ends were trimmed by 6 bases and 4 bases, with 14 bases remaining between them. CDR3 length: 14 amino acids. CDR1 MNHEY and CDR2 SMNVEV come from the germline V gene (reference sequence). In DNA, the CDR3 is TGTGCCAGCAGCTTCGTCGGAGGCGCAGATACGCAGTATTTT. Translation gives CASSFVGGADTQYF.

In regard to this clonotype: The junction and the germline gene differ at one end; a read error may be behind it. V and J are TRBV18 and TRBJ2-7; no definite D call. In germline, CDR1 is KGHSH, CDR2 LQKENI. CDR3 length equals 13 residues. In nucleotides, the CDR3 is TGTGCCAGCTCAACGACGGTATCCTACGACCAGTACTTC. Protein sequence: CASSTTVSYDQYF.

The genes are TRBV27 and TRBJ1-1, with D possibly matching TRBD1 (5 bases). The CDR3 totals 15 residues. CDR1 MNHEY and CDR2 SMNVEV come from the germline V gene (reference sequence). Deletions cut 5 bases from V and 0 bases from J, with 13 bases between. This CDR3 is CASSPQEKMNTEAFF. CDR3 bases: TGTGCCAGCAGTCCACAGGAGAAAATGAACACTGAAGCTTTCTTT.

The V and J genes are TRBV12-3 or TRBV12-4 and TRBJ1-5; the D is unclear. The V end lost 10 bases, the J end lost 0 bases, and 13 bases lay between the germline ends. This CDR3 comprises 14 residues. The CDR3 reads CAIALGYSNQPQHF. CDR3 sequence (DNA): TGTGCCATCGCACTCGGGTATAGCAATCAGCCCCAGCATTTT.

The chain joins TRBV18 to TRBJ2-7; unclear D gene. The germline V and J ends were trimmed by 3 bases and 0 bases, with 6 bases remaining between them. The CDR3 is 13 amino acids. The V gene's germline CDR1 is KGHSH and CDR2 LQKENI. Here the CDR3 reads CASSPSSSYEQYF. The CDR3 DNA sequence: TGTGCCAGCTCACCTTCGAGCTCCTACGAGCAGTACTTC.

The gene calls are TRBV5-1 and TRBJ2-3; tentative D call: TRBD1 (6 bases). Trimming pared 4 bases from V and 4 bases from J, leaving 13 bases between. There are 14 residues in the CDR3. Germline V lookup: CDR1 SGHRS, CDR2 YFSETQ. CDR3 loop: CASSIGQPADTQYF. For the CDR3, the DNA is TGCGCCAGCAGCATCGGACAGCCTGCAGATACGCAGTATTTT. The whole variable domain, remainder taken from reference TRBV5-1 and TRBJ2-3, is KAGVTQTPRYLIKTRGQQVTLSCSPISGHRSVSWYQQTPGQGLQFLFEYFSETQRNKGNFPGRFSGRQFSNSRSEMNVSTLELGDSALYLCASSIGQPADTQYFGPGTRLTVL.

The rearrangement joins TRBV25-1 to TRBJ2-7; TRBD2 agrees at 8 bases. This CDR3 is built from 16 residues. Unmatched junction bases numbered 10, after V lost 5 bases and J lost 1 base. Per the germline V gene, CDR1 is MGHDK and CDR2 is SYGVNS. The CDR3 here is CASSPAGGAHSYEQYF. CDR3 nucleotide sequence: TGTGCCAGCAGTCCCGCCGGGGGGGCCCATTCCTACGAGCAGTACTTC.

The genes are TRBV12-3 or TRBV12-4 and TRBJ1-2; TRBD1 is a possible D gene (5 bases). The V end lost 6 bases, the J end lost 14 bases, and 16 bases lay between the germline ends. The CDR3 contains 11 residues. The CDR3 DNA is TGTGCCAGCAGCCTCGGGACCGCCGGAACCTTC. Amino acids: CASSLGTAGTF.

The chain is built from TRBV4-3 and TRBJ2-3; D ambiguous. This CDR3 region has 12 residues. Germline V gene sequence: CDR1 LGHNA, CDR2 YSLEER. The germline V and J ends were trimmed by 3 bases and 5 bases, with 6 bases remaining between them. The CDR3 protein is CASSHTRDTQYF. The CDR3 DNA reads as TGCGCCAGCAGCCATACCAGAGATACGCAGTATTTT.

J is TRBJ2-3 and V is TRBV6-2 or TRBV6-3, with 11 bases matching TRBD2. Germline-derived CDR1 and CDR2 are MNHEY and SVGEGT. V lost 5 bases to trimming and J lost 2 bases; unmatched junction nucleotides: 12. CDR3 length: 18 residues. The CDR3 region has the DNA TGTGCCAGCAGTGTCGCTAGCGGGGGGTCGGACCTCACAGATACGCAGTATTTT. It is translated as CASSVASGGSDLTDTQYF.

CDR3 bases: TGTGCCAGTAGTATCGCATTGCAAGAGACCCAGTACTTC. It yields the protein CASSIALQETQYF. This chain joins TRBV19 and TRBJ2-5; D call uncertain. This CDR3 contains 13 residues. V dropped 3 bases and J dropped 2 bases, with 7 bases sitting between them. The germline CDR1 and CDR2 sequences are LNHDA and SQIVND (reference sequence).

This clonotype was recorded once. The rearrangement uses TRBV10-3 and TRBJ1-2; D gene uncertain. Deletions cut 0 bases from V and 1 base from J, with 6 bases between. The germline gives CDR1 ENHRY, CDR2 SYGVKD. The CDR3 covers 14 residues. The CDR3 nucleotides read TGTGCCATCAGTGAGTCGACGCGTAACTATGGCTACACCTTC. This encodes CAISESTRNYGYTF.

In regard to this clonotype: A junction boundary mismatches the germline segment, possibly from a read error. The chain recombines TRBV7-7 with TRBJ1-1; 8 bases line up with TRBD1. CDR3 length equals 13 residues. Looked up from germline, CDR1 is SSHAT and CDR2 is FNYEAQ (reference sequence). The CDR3 DNA is TGTGCTAGCAGCTTAGGGACAGGCACTGAAGCTTTCTTT. Translating it yields CASSLGTGTEAFF.